This T cell receptor beta chain was recorded in a study of cytomegalovirus exposure and HLA in healthy donors. Germline lookup yields CDR1 SGDLS and CDR2 YYNGEE. The CDR3 spans 15 residues. Trimming removed 5 bases at V and 4 bases at J, with 18 bases between. PCR amplification relied on 60 Vbeta primers (plus 13 Jbeta primers). The data were produced by immunoSEQ multiplex PCR, yet TCRdb's version contains in-frame clones alone and is incomplete. The table records about 130,000 clones, around 74% of them present only once. The sequence derives from a woman aged 50 to 60 in good health and CMV-seropositive. Sequenced: PBMCs. The chain recombines TRBV9 with TRBJ1-2, with D possibly being TRBD1 (5 bases). Here the CDR3 DNA reads TGTGCCAGCAGTCCGAGCCCGACAGCGGGCTATGGCTACACCTTC. It yields the protein CASSPSPTAGYGYTF. Full variable domain (missing parts from reference TRBV9 and TRBJ1-2): DSGVTQTPKHLITATGQRVTLRCSPRSGDLSVYWYQQSLDQGLQFLIQYYNGEERAKGNILERFSAQQFPDLHSELNLSSLELGDSALYFCASSPSPTAGYGYTFGSGTRLTVV.